The rows below give T cell receptor beta chains drawn from one sample of a study of blood T cells in healthy people across ages. TCRdb re-called the 5' RACE reads through MiXCR, storing one row per CDR3 protein. This sample has 750,000 to 1,000,000 distinct CDR3 sequences, with 25% to 30% found just once. The sample also formed part of further work on T cells of mothers and their children.

Sequenced: blood. The receptors originated from a woman aged 40 to 49 in good health. CDR3s include the opening cysteine and the closing phenylalanine or tryptophan. D genes are given only for firm matches. Clone size appears in some rows only: once, few, many, or a class for an expanded clone.

TRBV20-1,TRBJ2-3,.,many,CSASRHESDTQYF,TGCAGTGCTAGCCGCCACGAATCAGATACGCAGTATTTT
TRBV19,TRBJ2-4,.,many,CASTQAGDRNIQYF,TGTGCCAGTACCCAGGCGGGGGACAGGAACATTCAGTACTTC
TRBV7-2,TRBJ2-7,.,many,CASSRRGYEQYF,TGTGCCAGCAGCCGTAGGGGGTACGAGCAGTACTTC
TRBV19,TRBJ1-1,.,.,CASTGGTTEAFF,TGTGCTAGTACTGGAGGGACCACTGAAGCTTTCTTT
TRBV6-5,TRBJ1-1,.,.,CASSPRAITKNTEAFF,TGTGCCAGCAGTCCCCGGGCTATTACTAAAAACACTGAAGCTTTCTTT
TRBV27,TRBJ1-1,.,.,CASSLNRAFAKAFF,TGTGCCAGCAGTCTGAACAGGGCCTTCGCGAAAGCTTTCTTT
TRBV11-2,TRBJ2-5,.,few,CASSLERGRDLYF,TGTGCCAGCAGCTTAGAACGGGGGCGCGACTTGTACTTC
TRBV5-1,TRBJ2-7,.,many,CASSLASDSRLPYEQYF,TGCGCCAGCAGCTTGGCATCCGACAGCCGCCTACCCTACGAGCAGTACTTC
TRBV29-1,TRBJ1-4,.,.,CSVEDPGTTNEKLFF,TGCAGCGTTGAAGATCCCGGGACTACTAATGAAAAACTGTTTTTT
TRBV30,TRBJ2-7,.,.,CAWSKMDRPPYEQYF,TGTGCCTGGAGCAAAATGGACAGACCTCCCTACGAGCAGTACTTC